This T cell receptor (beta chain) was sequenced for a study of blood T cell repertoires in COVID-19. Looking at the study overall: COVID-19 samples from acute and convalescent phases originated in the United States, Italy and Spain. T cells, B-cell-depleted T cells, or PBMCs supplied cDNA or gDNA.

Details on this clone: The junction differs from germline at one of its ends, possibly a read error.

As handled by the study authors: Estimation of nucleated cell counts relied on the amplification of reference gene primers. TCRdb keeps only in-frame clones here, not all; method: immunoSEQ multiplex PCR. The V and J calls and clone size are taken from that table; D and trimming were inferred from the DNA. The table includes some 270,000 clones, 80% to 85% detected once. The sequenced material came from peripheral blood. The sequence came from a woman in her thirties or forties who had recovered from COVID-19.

The CDR3 loop reads CASSLRDSPGRF. In DNA form, the CDR3 reads TGTGCCAGCAGTTTAAGAGACAGCCCTGGCCGATTT. The V call is TRBV28, the J call TRBJ1-1; D possibly corresponds to TRBD1 (5 bases). The germline V gene has CDR1 MDHEN and CDR2 SYDVKM. The CDR3 is made up of 12 amino acids.